This T cell receptor (beta chain) was observed in a study of blood T cell repertoires in COVID-19. Study summary: COVID-19 samples, acute and convalescent, were from the United States, Italy and Spain.

Per the germline V gene, CDR1 is LNHDA and CDR2 is SQIVND (reference sequence). The ends lost 5 bases at V and 3 bases at J; junction bases unmatched: 8. This CDR3 is 15 amino acids long. In the authors' methods: Amplified reference gene primers provided the basis for estimating nucleated cell counts. Assay: immunoSEQ multiplex PCR; the TCRdb copy retains only in-frame clones and omits some. V, J and clone size were drawn from that table, and D and trimming were deduced from the DNA. The data show about 140,000 clones, about 77% seen once. The sequenced material came from peripheral blood. The sequence was collected from a woman aged 45-59 years with active or convalescent COVID-19. The chain has TRBV19 and TRBJ1-1; the match to TRBD1 covers 8 bases. The DNA for the CDR3 is TGTGCCAGTAGTCCAGGCACAGGGGGTGACACTGAAGCTTTCTTT. As protein: CASSPGTGGDTEAFF. The full variable domain, with the rest looked up from reference TRBV19 and TRBJ1-1, is DGGITQSPKYLFRKEGQNVTLSCEQNLNHDAMYWYRQDPGQGLRLIYYSQIVNDFQKGDIAEGYSVSREKKESFPLTVTSAQKNPTAFYLCASSPGTGGDTEAFFGQGTRLTVV.